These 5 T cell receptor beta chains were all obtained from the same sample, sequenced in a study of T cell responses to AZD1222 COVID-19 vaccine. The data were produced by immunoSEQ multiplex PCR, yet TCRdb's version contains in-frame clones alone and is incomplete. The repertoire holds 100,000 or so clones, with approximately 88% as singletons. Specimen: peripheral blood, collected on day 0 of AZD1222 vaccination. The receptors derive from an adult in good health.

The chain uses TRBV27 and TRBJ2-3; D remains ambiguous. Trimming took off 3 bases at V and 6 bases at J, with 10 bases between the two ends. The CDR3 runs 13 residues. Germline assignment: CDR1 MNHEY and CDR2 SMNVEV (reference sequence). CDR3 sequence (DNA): TGTGCCAGCAGTTTCCAAGCCACGGATACGCAGTATTTT. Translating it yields CASSFQATDTQYF.

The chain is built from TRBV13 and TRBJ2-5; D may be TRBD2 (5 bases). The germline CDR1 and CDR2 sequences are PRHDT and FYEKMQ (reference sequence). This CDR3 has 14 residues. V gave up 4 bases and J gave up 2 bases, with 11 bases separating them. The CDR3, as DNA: TGTGCCAGCAGCTACACTCCGGGACAAGAGACCCAGTACTTC. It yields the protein CASSYTPGQETQYF.

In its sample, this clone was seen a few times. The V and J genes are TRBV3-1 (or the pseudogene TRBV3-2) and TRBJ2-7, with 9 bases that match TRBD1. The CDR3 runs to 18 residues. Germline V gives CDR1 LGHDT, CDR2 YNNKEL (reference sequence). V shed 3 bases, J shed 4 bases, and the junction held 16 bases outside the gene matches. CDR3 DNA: TGTGCCAGCAGCCACGAGGACAGGGGCGAACTGAAATTGTACGAGCAGTACTTC. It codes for CASSHEDRGELKLYEQYF.

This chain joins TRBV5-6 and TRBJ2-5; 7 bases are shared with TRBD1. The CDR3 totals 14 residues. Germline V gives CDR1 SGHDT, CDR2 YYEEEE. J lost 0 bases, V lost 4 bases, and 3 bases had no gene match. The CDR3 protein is CASSVTGNQETQYF. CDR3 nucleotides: TGTGCCAGCAGCGTGACAGGGAACCAAGAGACCCAGTACTTC.

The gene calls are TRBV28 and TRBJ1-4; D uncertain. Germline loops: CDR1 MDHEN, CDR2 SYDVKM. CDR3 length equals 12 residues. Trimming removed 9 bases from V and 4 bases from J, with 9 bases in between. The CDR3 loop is CASGPINEKLFF. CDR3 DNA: TGTGCCAGTGGCCCGATTAATGAAAAACTGTTTTTT.